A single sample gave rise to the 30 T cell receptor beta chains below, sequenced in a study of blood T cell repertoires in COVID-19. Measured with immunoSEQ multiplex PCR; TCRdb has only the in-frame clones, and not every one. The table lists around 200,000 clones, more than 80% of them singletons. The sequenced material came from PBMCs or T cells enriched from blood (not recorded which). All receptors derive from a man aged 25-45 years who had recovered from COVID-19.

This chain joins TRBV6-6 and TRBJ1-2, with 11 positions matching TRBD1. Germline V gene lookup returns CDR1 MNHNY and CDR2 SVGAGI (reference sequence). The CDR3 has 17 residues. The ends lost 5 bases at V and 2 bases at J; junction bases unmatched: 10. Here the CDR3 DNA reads TGTGCCAGCAGTCGGACAGGGGGCTTTATCGCAAACTATGGCTACACCTTC. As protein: CASSRTGGFIANYGYTF.

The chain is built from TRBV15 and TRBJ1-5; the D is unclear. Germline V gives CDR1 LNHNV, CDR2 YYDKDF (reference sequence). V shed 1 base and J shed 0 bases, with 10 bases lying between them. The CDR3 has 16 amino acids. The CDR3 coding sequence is TGTGCCACCAGCAGAGTCCGGGTCCATAGCAATCAGCCCCAGCATTTT. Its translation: CATSRVRVHSNQPQHF.

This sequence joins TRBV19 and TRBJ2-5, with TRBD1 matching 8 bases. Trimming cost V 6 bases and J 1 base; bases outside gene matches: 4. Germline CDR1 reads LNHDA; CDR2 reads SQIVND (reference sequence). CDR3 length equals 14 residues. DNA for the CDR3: TGTGCCAGTAGGGTAACAGGGGGCCAAGAGACCCAGTACTTC. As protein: CASRVTGGQETQYF.

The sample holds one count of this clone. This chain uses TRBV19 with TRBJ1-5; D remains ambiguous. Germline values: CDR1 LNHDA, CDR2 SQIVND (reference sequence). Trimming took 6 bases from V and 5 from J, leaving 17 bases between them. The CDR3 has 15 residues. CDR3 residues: CASRLVYAGYQPQHF. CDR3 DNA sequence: TGTGCCAGTAGACTCGTATATGCAGGATATCAGCCCCAGCATTTT.

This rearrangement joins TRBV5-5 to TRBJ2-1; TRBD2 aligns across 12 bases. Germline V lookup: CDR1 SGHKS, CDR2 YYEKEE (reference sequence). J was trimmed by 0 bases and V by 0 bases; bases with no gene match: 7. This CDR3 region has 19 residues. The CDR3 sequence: CASSLETSGRTISYNEQFF. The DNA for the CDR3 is TGTGCCAGCAGCTTGGAAACTAGCGGGAGGACGATCTCCTACAATGAGCAGTTCTTC.

CDR3 region: CASSPDTFYNEQFF. CDR3 nucleotide sequence: TGCGCCAGCAGCCCTGACACTTTTTACAATGAGCAGTTCTTC. The chain has TRBV5-1 and TRBJ2-1; no definite D call. Germline loops: CDR1 SGHRS, CDR2 YFSETQ. V lost 4 bases and J lost 4, with 12 bases in between. The CDR3 extends over 14 amino acids. Filled out from reference TRBV5-1 and TRBJ2-1, the complete variable domain reads KAGVTQTPRYLIKTRGQQVTLSCSPISGHRSVSWYQQTPGQGLQFLFEYFSETQRNKGNFPGRFSGRQFSNSRSEMNVSTLELGDSALYLCASSPDTFYNEQFFGPGTRLTVL.

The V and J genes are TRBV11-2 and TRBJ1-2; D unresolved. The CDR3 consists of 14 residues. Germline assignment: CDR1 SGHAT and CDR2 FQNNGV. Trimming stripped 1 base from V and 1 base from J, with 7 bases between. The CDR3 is CASSLAPINYGYTF. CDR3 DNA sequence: TGTGCCAGCAGCTTAGCCCCAATTAACTATGGCTACACCTTC.

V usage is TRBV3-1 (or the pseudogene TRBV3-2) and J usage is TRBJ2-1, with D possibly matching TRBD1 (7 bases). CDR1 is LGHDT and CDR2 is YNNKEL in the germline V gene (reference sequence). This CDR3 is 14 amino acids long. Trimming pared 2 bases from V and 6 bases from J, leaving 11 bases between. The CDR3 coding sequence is TGTGCCAGCAGCCAACTCAGGGGGGCCAATGAGCAGTTCTTC. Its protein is CASSQLRGANEQFF.

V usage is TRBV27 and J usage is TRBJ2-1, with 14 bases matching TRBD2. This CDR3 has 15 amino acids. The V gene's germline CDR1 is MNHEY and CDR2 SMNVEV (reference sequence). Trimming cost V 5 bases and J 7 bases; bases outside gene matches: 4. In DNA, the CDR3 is TGTGCCAGCAGTACCGGGACTAGCGGGAGTAATGAGCAGTTCTTC. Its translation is CASSTGTSGSNEQFF.

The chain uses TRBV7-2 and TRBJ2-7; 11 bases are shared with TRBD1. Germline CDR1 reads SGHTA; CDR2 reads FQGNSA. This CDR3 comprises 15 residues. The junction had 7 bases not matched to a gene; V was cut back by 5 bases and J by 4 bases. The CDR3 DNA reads TGTGCCAGCAGCCTCAGGACAGGGGGCCAATACGAGCAGTACTTC. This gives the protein CASSLRTGGQYEQYF.

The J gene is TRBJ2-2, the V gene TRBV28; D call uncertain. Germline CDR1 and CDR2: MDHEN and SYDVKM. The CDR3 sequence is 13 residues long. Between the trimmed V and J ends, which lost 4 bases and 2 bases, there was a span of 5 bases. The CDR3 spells CASSSLNTGELFF. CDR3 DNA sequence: TGTGCCAGCAGTTCCTTAAACACCGGGGAGCTGTTTTTT.

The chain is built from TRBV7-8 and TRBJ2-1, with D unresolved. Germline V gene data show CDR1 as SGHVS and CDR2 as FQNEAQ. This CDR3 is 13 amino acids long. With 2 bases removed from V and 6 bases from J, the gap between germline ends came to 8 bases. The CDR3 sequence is CASSLRPGNEQFF. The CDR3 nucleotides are TGTGCCAGCAGCTTAAGGCCGGGCAATGAGCAGTTCTTC. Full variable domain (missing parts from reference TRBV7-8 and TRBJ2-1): GAGVSQSPRYKVAKRGQDVALRCDPISGHVSLFWYQQALGQGPEFLTYFQNEAQLDKSGLPSDRFFAERPEGSVSTLKIQRTQQEDSAVYLCASSLRPGNEQFFGPGTRLTVL.

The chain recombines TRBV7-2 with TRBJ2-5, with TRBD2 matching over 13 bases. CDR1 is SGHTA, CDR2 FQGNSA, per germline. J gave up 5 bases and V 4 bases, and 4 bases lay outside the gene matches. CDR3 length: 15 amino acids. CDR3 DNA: TGTGCCAGCAGCTCCCGACTAGCGGGAGGTGAGACCCAGTACTTC. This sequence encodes CASSSRLAGGETQYF.

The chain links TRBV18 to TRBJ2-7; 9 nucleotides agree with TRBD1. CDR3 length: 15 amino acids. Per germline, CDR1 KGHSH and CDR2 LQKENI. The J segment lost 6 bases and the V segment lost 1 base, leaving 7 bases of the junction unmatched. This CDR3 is CASSPQTGGASEQYF. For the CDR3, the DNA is TGTGCCAGCTCACCACAAACAGGGGGCGCATCCGAGCAGTACTTC.

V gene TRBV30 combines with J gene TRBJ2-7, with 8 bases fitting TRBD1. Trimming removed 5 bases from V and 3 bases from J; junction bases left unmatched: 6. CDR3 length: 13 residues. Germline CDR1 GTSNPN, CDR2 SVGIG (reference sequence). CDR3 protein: CAWETGDGYEQYF. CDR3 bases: TGTGCCTGGGAGACAGGGGACGGCTACGAGCAGTACTTC.

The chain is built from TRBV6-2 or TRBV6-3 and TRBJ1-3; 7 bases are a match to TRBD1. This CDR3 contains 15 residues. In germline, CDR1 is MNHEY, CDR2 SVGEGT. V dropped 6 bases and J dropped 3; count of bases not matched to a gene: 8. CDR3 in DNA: TGTGCCAGCAGCTCGGGACAGCCTTATGGAAACACCATATATTTT. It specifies CASSSGQPYGNTIYF.

CDR3 residues: CASRFGVSWDTANYGYTF. CDR3 nucleotides: TGTGCAAGTCGCTTCGGTGTTTCGTGGGACACCGCAAACTATGGCTACACCTTC. The rearrangement uses TRBV12-2 and TRBJ1-2; the table assigns TRBD1, which was not confirmed against the DNA. TRBV12-2 is termed a pseudogene. The CDR3 is made up of 18 amino acids.

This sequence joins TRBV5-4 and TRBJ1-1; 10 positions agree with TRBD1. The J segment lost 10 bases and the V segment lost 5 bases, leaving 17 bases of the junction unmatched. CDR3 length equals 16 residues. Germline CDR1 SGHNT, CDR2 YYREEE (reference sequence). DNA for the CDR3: TGTGCCAGCAGACGGGGGCCGGGACAGGGGACGTCGGGAGCTTTCTTT. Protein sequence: CASRRGPGQGTSGAFF.

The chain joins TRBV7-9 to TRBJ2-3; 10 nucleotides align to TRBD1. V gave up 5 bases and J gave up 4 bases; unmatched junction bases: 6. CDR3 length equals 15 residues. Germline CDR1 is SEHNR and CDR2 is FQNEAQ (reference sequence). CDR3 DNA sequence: TGTGCCAGCAGCACCGGGACAGGGGATGCAGATACGCAGTATTTT. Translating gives CASSTGTGDADTQYF.

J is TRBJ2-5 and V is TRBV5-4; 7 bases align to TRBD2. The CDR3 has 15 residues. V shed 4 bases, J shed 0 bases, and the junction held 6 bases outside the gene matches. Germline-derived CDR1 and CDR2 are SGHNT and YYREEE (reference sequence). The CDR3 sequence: CASSEEAGYQETQYF. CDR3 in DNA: TGTGCCAGCAGCGAAGAAGCGGGATACCAAGAGACCCAGTACTTC.

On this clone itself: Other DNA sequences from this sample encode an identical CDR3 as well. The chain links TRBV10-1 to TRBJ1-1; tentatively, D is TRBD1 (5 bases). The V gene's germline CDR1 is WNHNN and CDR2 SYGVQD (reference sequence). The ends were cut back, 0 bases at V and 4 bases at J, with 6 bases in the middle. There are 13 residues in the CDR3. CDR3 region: CASSESGGTEAFF. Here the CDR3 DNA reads TGCGCCAGCAGTGAGTCGGGGGGCACTGAAGCTTTCTTT.

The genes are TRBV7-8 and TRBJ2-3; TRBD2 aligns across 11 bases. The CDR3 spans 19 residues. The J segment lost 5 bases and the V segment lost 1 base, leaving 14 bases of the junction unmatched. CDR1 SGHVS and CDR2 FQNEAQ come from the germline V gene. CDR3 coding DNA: TGTGCCAGCAGCTTAGGGGCCGGACTAGCGGGCATTATTGGAGATACGCAGTATTTT. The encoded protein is CASSLGAGLAGIIGDTQYF.

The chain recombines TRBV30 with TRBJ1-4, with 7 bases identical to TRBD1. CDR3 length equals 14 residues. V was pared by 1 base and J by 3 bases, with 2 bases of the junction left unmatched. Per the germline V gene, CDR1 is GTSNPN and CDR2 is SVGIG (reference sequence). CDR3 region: CAWSEGAANEKLFF. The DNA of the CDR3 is TGTGCCTGGAGTGAGGGGGCGGCTAATGAAAAACTGTTTTTT.

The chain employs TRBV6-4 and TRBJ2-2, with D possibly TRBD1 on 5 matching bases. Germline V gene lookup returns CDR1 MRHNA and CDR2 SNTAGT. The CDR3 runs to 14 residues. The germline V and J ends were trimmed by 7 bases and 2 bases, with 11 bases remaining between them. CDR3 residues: CASILGHNTGELFF. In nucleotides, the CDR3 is TGTGCCAGCATCCTAGGACACAACACCGGGGAGCTGTTTTTT.

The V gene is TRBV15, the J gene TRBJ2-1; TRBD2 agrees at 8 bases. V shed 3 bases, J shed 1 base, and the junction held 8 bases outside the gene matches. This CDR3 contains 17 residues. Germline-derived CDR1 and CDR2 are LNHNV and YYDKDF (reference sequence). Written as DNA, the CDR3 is TGTGCCACCAGCAGCCGAAGCGGGAGTGTATCCTACAATGAGCAGTTCTTC. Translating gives CATSSRSGSVSYNEQFF. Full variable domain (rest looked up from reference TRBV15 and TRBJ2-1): DAMVIQNPRYQVTQFGKPVTLSCSQTLNHNVMYWYQQKSSQAPKLLFHYYDKDFNNEADTPDNFQSRRPNTSFCFLDIRSPGLGDTAMYLCATSSRSGSVSYNEQFFGPGTRLTVL.

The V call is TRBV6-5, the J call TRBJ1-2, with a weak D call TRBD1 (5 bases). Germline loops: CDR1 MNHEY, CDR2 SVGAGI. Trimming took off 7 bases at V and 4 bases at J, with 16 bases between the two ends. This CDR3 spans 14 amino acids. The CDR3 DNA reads TGTGCCAGCAAAGGACCAGGGTTAAGCTATGGCTACACCTTC. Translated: CASKGPGLSYGYTF.

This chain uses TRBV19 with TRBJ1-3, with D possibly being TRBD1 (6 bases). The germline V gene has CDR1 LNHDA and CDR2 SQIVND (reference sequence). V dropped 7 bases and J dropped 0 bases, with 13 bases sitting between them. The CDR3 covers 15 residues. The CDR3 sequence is CASINRVYSGNTIYF. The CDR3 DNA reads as TGTGCCAGTATCAACAGGGTTTACTCTGGAAACACCATATATTTT.

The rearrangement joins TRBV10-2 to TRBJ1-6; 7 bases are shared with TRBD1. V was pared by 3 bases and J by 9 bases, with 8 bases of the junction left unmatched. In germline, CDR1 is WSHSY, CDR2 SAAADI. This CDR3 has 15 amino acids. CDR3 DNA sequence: TGCGCCAGCAGTGAATCCCCAGGGGGAGGTTCACCCCTCCACTTT. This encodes CASSESPGGGSPLHF.

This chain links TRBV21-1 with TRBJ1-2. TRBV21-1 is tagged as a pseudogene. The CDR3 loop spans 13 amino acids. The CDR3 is CASSKALGYGYTF. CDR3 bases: TGTGCCAGCAGCAAAGCGCTCGGCTATGGCTACACCTTC.

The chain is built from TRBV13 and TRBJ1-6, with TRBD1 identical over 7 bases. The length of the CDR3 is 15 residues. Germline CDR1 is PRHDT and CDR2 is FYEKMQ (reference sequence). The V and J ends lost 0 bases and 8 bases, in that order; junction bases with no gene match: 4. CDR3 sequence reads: CASSLGTGKDSPLHF. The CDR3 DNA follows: TGTGCCAGCAGCTTAGGGACAGGGAAGGATTCACCCCTCCACTTT.